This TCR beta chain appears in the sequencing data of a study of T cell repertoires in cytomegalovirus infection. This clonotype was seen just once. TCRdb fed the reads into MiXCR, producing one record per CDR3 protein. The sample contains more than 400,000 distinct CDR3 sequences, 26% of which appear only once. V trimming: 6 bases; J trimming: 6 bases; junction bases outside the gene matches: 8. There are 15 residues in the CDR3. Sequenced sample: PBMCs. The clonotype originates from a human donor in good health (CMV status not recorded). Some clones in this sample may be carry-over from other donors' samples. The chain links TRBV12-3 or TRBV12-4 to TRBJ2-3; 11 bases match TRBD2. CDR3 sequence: CASRNLIAGGDTQYF. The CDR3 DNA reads TGTGCCAGCAGGAACCTTATAGCGGGAGGGGATACGCAGTATTTT.